This T cell receptor beta chain emerged from a study of shared clonotypes between healthy human individuals (dated by TCRdb to the early 2020s). Turning to the overall study: Three men and a couple of women, aged 18 to 49 years, made up the cohort. Each donor's leukapheresis produced roughly between roughly 0.85 and 10 billion PBMCs. Per donor, three plates each were used for CD4 naive and CD4 memory, two for CD8 naive, and one for CD8 memory. Libraries were prepared and TCR repertoires were sequenced by different laboratories using diverse techniques, in order to increase sequencing depth and limit assay-specific biases. The study deeply sequenced blood TCR repertoires of about 5 healthy adults to estimate repertoire size and the extent of clonotype sharing between individuals. The paper's findings and limits, for the study overall: Sampling was restricted to blood, and TCR repertoires in tissue are likely to differ from TCR repertoires in blood. Even with the large sequencing depth, rarefaction of the sorted-subset datasets indicated that sequencing was incomplete. Pairwise subsampling indicated that sequencing depth was expected to affect the degree of clonotype sharing among donors. Because the study included only a small number of donors, the genetic and exposure-history diversity represented was limited. Larger estimated clonotype richness was generally found for naive subsets than for memory subsets. Higher generation probabilities were observed for clonotypes shared by all four sorted-subset donors than for non-shared clonotypes. When a few donors were compared, the shared fraction of clonotypes was about 5.4% for naive CD4, around 4% for naive CD8, more than 2% for memory CD4, and roughly 0.43% for memory CD8.

Healthy HIV-negative adults with no recently reported acute infections or vaccinations were included as donors. All donors were Caucasian adults living in Nashville, Tennessee, USA. Magnetic negative selection was used to enrich CD4+ T cells, after which naive cells were positively selected on CD45RA and the negative fraction became the memory subset. Blood was obtained by leukapheresis, after which PBMCs were separated by Ficoll-Histopaque density gradient centrifugation and cryopreserved in liquid nitrogen vapor phase. Analytical flow cytometry was used to check the purity and quantity of each magnetically sorted T cell population. Genomic DNA was isolated from each sorted fraction and quantified by UV absorbance on a Nanodrop 2000c. TCR CDR3 regions were amplified from genomic DNA by multiplex PCR using the deep immunoSEQ assay. Genomic DNA extracted from each cell subset was distributed evenly over all wells of several immunoSEQ 96-well plates, and each plate served as one replicate. For sorted subsets, around 0.2 ug genomic DNA, equal to some 28,000 T cell genomes, was loaded into each replicate PCR. Purified libraries were measured with a Qubit 3.0 fluorometer, size-checked on a Bioanalyzer 2100, and measured again with the KAPA Library Quantification kit. Each immunoSEQ 96-well plate was sequenced on its own single-read 150-cycle Illumina NextSeq 550 flow cell. The paper's data handling went like this. Because the immunoSEQ output held only junctional sequences and lacked quality scores, the filtering could not match the filtering applied to full-length reads. Sequences were annotated with PyIR, a Python wrapper for IgBLAST v1.9, using IMGT germline references to assign V/J genes and CDR3. Reads were removed for weak V/J assignments (E-value above 1e-6), missing CDR3, stop codons, out-of-frame junctions, or ambiguous translated residues. V3J clonotypes were defined as sequences sharing the same inferred V gene, J gene, and CDR3 amino acid sequence. The percentage overlap between two repertoires was calculated by dividing the number of shared unique clonotypes by the size of the smaller repertoire. RTK rarefaction, the Chao1 estimator, and Recon v2.1 estimates of unobserved clonotypes were used to assess repertoire richness. Generation probabilities for all TCRbeta clonotypes obtained by the gDNA method from a few donors were computed using OLGA. TCRdb took this table from immuneACCESS and kept in-frame rearrangements with V and J called. Such tables lack part of the clones; where checked against another copy, unresolved V genes explain under half of the gap, and the rest is unexplained. That table is the source of V, J and clone size, and D and trimming were worked out from the DNA. The sample yields approximately 1.5 million clones; approximately 98% were counted once. In total, the top ten clones hold roughly 0.45% of the sample.

The CDR3 holds 15 amino acids from the cysteine to the phenylalanine. Of the read, only the CDR3 DNA is kept; its 45 bases are in frame from base 1. The junction carries 15 bases between V and J, which are trimmed by 5 bases and 2 bases respectively. The germline V gene encodes CDR1 MDHEN and CDR2 SYDVKM. For this clone: Its recognized antigen is unknown. Base qualities are not provided; no much larger clone lies one nucleotide away.

The receptor chain draws on TRBV28 and TRBJ1-1; the D gene assignment is ambiguous. This receptor was identified in a man aged 30-40 years in good health. Sequencing input: naive CD4+ T cells sorted from blood. This specimen's cell subset or site label, interpreted: CD45RA+ positively selected. The nucleotides are TGTGCCAGCAGTCTTCACCCCGGGCCTAACACTGAAGCTTTCTTT. Its translation is CASSLHPGPNTEAFF.